This TCR beta chain was obtained from a study of response to subunit inactivated influenza vaccine. As regards this clonotype: Its antigen is currently unknown.

Whole-study findings and limits: Every seasonal influenza vaccination brings in few new T cells, the authors suggested.

V was clipped by 3 bases and J by 6 bases; unmatched bases: 8. The CDR3 consists of 15 residues. In TCRdb, the RT-PCR reads were re-called with MiXCR into one record per CDR3 protein. The top ten hold approximately 10% of the sample, which has around 520,000 distinct CDR3 sequences, 10% to 15% seen once. The material was PBMCs from blood, obtained on the day of vaccination. The source of this sequence is a man in his forties or fifties who received an inactivated influenza vaccine. The V and J genes are TRBV12-3 or TRBV12-4 and TRBJ1-2; 9 nucleotides agree with TRBD1. DNA of the CDR3: TGTGCCAGCAGTTTTAGGACAACAGGGGGCGATGGCTACACCTTC. This encodes CASSFRTTGGDGYTF.